The 18 T cell receptor beta chains below were found in one sample sequenced in a study of T cell responses to AZD1222 COVID-19 vaccine. Data came from immunoSEQ multiplex PCR; TCRdb stores just in-frame clones and leaves some out. The top ten hold roughly 3% of the sample, which has 110,000 to 150,000 clones, about 86% seen once. Sequencing used peripheral blood, obtained on day 0 of AZD1222 vaccination. These receptors originate from an adult in good health.

The chain recombines TRBV19 with TRBJ1-2; possibly TRBD1 for D (6 bases). The CDR3 runs to 15 residues. The germline V gene has CDR1 LNHDA and CDR2 SQIVND (reference sequence). V was pared by 2 bases and J by 4 bases, with 14 bases between. CDR3 amino acids: CASSISAGEVYGYTF. DNA for the CDR3: TGTGCCAGTAGTATATCGGCAGGGGAGGTCTATGGCTACACCTTC.

This chain links TRBV6-2 or TRBV6-3 with TRBJ1-1; D is unresolved. V was trimmed by 0 bases and J by 4 bases, leaving 15 bases between them. Per the germline V gene, CDR1 is MNHEY and CDR2 is SVGEGT. The CDR3 sequence is 16 residues long. The chain's CDR3 is CASSYSGVSRGTEAFF. In DNA form, the CDR3 reads TGTGCCAGCAGTTACTCGGGAGTTTCAAGAGGCACTGAAGCTTTCTTT.

The V call is TRBV6-2 or TRBV6-3, the J call TRBJ2-1; 9 bases are a match to TRBD2. CDR1 MNHEY and CDR2 SVGEGT come from the germline V gene. J lost 0 bases, V lost 6 bases, and 6 bases had no gene match. CDR3 length equals 16 residues. The CDR3 region has the DNA TGTGCCAGCAGCCAGCTTAGCGGGAGCTCCTACAATGAGCAGTTCTTC. This translates into CASSQLSGSSYNEQFF.

The CDR3 DNA follows: TGTGCCAGCATCAAGGGGAGGGGGCGAGGGTATGGCTACACCTTC. Translated: CASIKGRGRGYGYTF. The V and J genes are TRBV6-5 and TRBJ1-2; 7 bases align to TRBD1. This CDR3 contains 15 residues. CDR1 is MNHEY and CDR2 is SVGAGI in the germline V gene. Germline trimming cut 7 bases from V and 5 bases from J; bases unmatched to any gene: 13.

This rearrangement joins TRBV7-2 to TRBJ2-7, with TRBD2 matching over 10 bases. Germline assignment: CDR1 SGHTA and CDR2 FQGNSA. The CDR3 runs 15 residues. Trimming cost V 7 bases and J 2 bases; bases outside gene matches: 8. The CDR3, as DNA: TGTGCCAGCAAGAAAGGACTAGCGGAAACCTACGAGCAGTACTTC. It specifies CASKKGLAETYEQYF.

The chain recombines TRBV30 with TRBJ1-1, with D perhaps matching TRBD1 (5 bases). Germline V gives CDR1 GTSNPN, CDR2 SVGIG (reference sequence). The CDR3 covers 19 residues. Trimming pared 4 bases from V and 3 bases from J, leaving 30 bases between. DNA for the CDR3: TGTGCCTGGAAACCCGGATCAGGCTTCATGGGGGGGAAGGACACTGAAGCTTTCTTT. As protein: CAWKPGSGFMGGKDTEAFF.

The V call is TRBV9, the J call TRBJ2-3, with TRBD2 identical over 7 bases. CDR1 and CDR2 (germline): SGDLS, YYNGEE. V gave up 4 bases and J gave up 6 bases; unmatched junction bases: 17. The CDR3 extends over 17 amino acids. In DNA form, the CDR3 reads TGTGCCAGCAGCCCTTACGGAGCGGGGACCGCACGGGATACGCAGTATTTT. This sequence encodes CASSPYGAGTARDTQYF.

The chain employs TRBV12-5 and TRBJ1-1; D is ambiguous. The germline V gene has CDR1 LGHNT and CDR2 FRNRAP. With 6 bases removed from V and 4 bases from J, the gap between germline ends came to 9 bases. This CDR3 comprises 12 residues. Here the CDR3 reads CASGPEGTEAFF. The CDR3 DNA reads as TGTGCTAGTGGACCGGAAGGCACTGAAGCTTTCTTT.

The chain carries TRBV28 and TRBJ1-1; 12 bases fit TRBD1. The CDR3 contains 17 residues. Germline V gene lookup returns CDR1 MDHEN and CDR2 SYDVKM. J was trimmed by 5 bases and V by 4 bases; bases with no gene match: 11. Written as DNA, the CDR3 is TGTGCCAGCAGTTCCTCCGGGACAGGGGGCGACGGGACTGAAGCTTTCTTT. This translates into CASSSSGTGGDGTEAFF.

The gene calls are TRBV11-1 and TRBJ1-6; D unresolved. The germline V and J ends were trimmed by 0 bases and 9 bases, with 15 bases remaining between them. The CDR3 is made up of 16 amino acids. CDR1 SGHAT and CDR2 FQDESV come from the germline V gene (reference sequence). CDR3 amino acids: CASSLAMTTGASPLHF. Written as DNA, the CDR3 is TGTGCCAGCAGCTTAGCGATGACGACCGGAGCTTCACCCCTCCACTTT.

This clone has only one observation. CDR3 coding DNA: TGTGCCAGCAGCACCGGGACTAGCTCCTACAATGAGCAGTTCTTC. Translation gives CASSTGTSSYNEQFF. V usage is TRBV6-5 and J usage is TRBJ2-1; the match to TRBD2 covers 8 bases. There are 15 residues in the CDR3. Germline CDR1 is MNHEY and CDR2 is SVGAGI. V shed 6 bases, J shed 0 bases, and the junction held 4 bases outside the gene matches.

The V call is TRBV5-6, the J call TRBJ1-5; the D gene is possibly TRBD1 (5 bases). The V end was cut by 4 bases, the J end by 2 bases, with 10 bases between. This CDR3 contains 14 residues. The V gene's germline CDR1 is SGHDT and CDR2 YYEEEE. The CDR3 nucleotides are TGTGCCAGCAGCCCCAGGGAGGGCAATCAGCCCCAGCATTTT. Amino acid sequence: CASSPREGNQPQHF.

The V and J genes are TRBV5-6 and TRBJ1-6; TRBD1 might be the D (5 bases). The CDR3 has 15 residues. The germline CDR1 and CDR2 sequences are SGHDT and YYEEEE. Trimming pared 3 bases from V and 4 bases from J, leaving 11 bases between. CDR3 loop: CASSYPTGYNSPLHF. The DNA of the CDR3 is TGTGCCAGCAGCTATCCAACAGGTTATAATTCACCCCTCCACTTT.

The chain combines TRBV12-2 with TRBJ1-4. TRBV12-2 is a pseudogene locus. The CDR3 spans 14 residues. Here the CDR3 reads CASRSGTSNEKLFF. CDR3 nucleotide sequence: TGTGCAAGTCGCTCCGGGACCTCTAATGAAAAACTGTTTTTT.

The chain uses TRBV5-1 and TRBJ1-2; 8 positions agree with TRBD1. Germline V CDR1 and CDR2: SGHRS, YFSETQ. This CDR3 has 15 residues. V was pared by 0 bases and J by 4 bases, with 5 bases of the junction left unmatched. The DNA for the CDR3 is TGCGCCAGCAGCTTGGAAGGACAGGGCGGCTATGGCTACACCTTC. It translates to CASSLEGQGGYGYTF.

J is TRBJ1-2 and V is TRBV7-9, with D maybe TRBD1 (5 bases). Germline loops: CDR1 SEHNR, CDR2 FQNEAQ (reference sequence). The CDR3 extends over 16 amino acids. Between the trimmed V and J ends, which lost 0 bases and 4 bases, there was a span of 15 bases. The CDR3 protein is CASSLAVGGVVYGYTF. The CDR3 coding sequence is TGTGCCAGCAGCTTAGCGGTGGGGGGAGTCGTCTATGGCTACACCTTC.

This clone was seen once. The chain recombines TRBV7-8 with TRBJ2-7; D unclear. Trimming pared 10 bases from V and 3 bases from J, leaving 19 bases between. Looked up from germline, CDR1 is SGHVS and CDR2 is FQNEAQ. The length of the CDR3 is 14 residues. This CDR3 is CAIKPLDTDYEQYF. The CDR3 bases are TGTGCCATAAAACCCCTAGACACAGACTACGAGCAGTACTTC. The full variable domain, rest sourced from reference TRBV7-8 and TRBJ2-7, is GAGVSQSPRYKVAKRGQDVALRCDPISGHVSLFWYQQALGQGPEFLTYFQNEAQLDKSGLPSDRFFAERPEGSVSTLKIQRTQQEDSAVYLCAIKPLDTDYEQYFGPGTRLTVT.

The rearrangement uses TRBV9 and TRBJ1-1; D gene ambiguous. This CDR3 region has 14 residues. Germline loops: CDR1 SGDLS, CDR2 YYNGEE. V lost 0 bases and J lost 5, with 11 bases in between. This CDR3 reads CASSVGWEGTEAFF. The CDR3, as DNA: TGTGCCAGCAGCGTAGGATGGGAGGGAACTGAAGCTTTCTTT.